Following are 10 T cell receptor beta chains from one sample sequenced in a study of immune cell composition in non-small cell lung cancer. Measured with immunoSEQ multiplex PCR; TCRdb has only the in-frame clones, and not every one. The data show thousands of clones, with around 70% seen just once and over 15% held by the top ten. Sequenced sample: lung tumor tissue. The receptor source for this set is a human donor with non-small cell lung cancer.

This clone has more than one count but fewer than ten. The chain joins TRBV7-9 to TRBJ1-2; 9 bases fit TRBD1. There are 14 residues in the CDR3. With V trimmed by 5 bases and J by 2 bases, 3 bases remained unmatched. CDR1 SEHNR and CDR2 FQNEAQ come from the germline V gene (reference sequence). CDR3 in DNA: TGTGCCAGCAGCGACAGGGGGGAAAACTATGGCTACACCTTC. Its translation: CASSDRGENYGYTF. Complete variable domain (other parts from reference TRBV7-9 and TRBJ1-2): DTGVSQNPRHKITKRGQNVTFRCDPISEHNRLYWYRQTLGQGPEFLTYFQNEAQLEKSRLLSDRFSAERPKGSFSTLEIQRTEQGDSAMYLCASSDRGENYGYTFGSGTRLTVV.

In its sample, this clone was seen a few times. The chain employs TRBV5-5 and TRBJ1-1; D remains ambiguous. Trimming cost V 3 bases and J 1 base, with 10 bases left between them. This CDR3 spans 14 amino acids. Per germline, CDR1 SGHKS and CDR2 YYEKEE (reference sequence). CDR3 loop: CASSSGGRNTEAFF. In DNA form, the CDR3 reads TGTGCCAGCAGCTCAGGAGGCAGGAACACTGAAGCTTTCTTT.

The CDR3 DNA follows: TGTGCCAGCAGCTTAGGGGGCTGGAGCACTGAAGCTTTCTTT. Translation: CASSLGGWSTEAFF. V gene TRBV7-3 combines with J gene TRBJ1-1, with D possibly TRBD1 on 6 matching bases. Germline CDR1 is SGHTA and CDR2 is FQGTGA. Deletions cut 2 bases from V and 4 bases from J, with 11 bases between. The CDR3 loop spans 14 amino acids.

The chain employs TRBV2 and TRBJ2-5, with D possibly matching TRBD1 (6 bases). V was clipped by 3 bases and J by 9 bases, with 20 bases between them. The CDR3 covers 15 residues. Germline lookup yields CDR1 SNHLY and CDR2 FYNNEI. CDR3 sequence (DNA): TGTGCCAGCAGTGAGGGTGGGGGCCGTGGTAGGGCCCAGTACTTC. The encoded protein is CASSEGGGRGRAQYF.

Worth noting for this clone: One junction end disagrees with the germline gene, perhaps due to a read error. The chain joins TRBV19 to TRBJ2-1; no firm D call. CDR1 and CDR2 from the germline V gene are LNHDA and SQIVND (reference sequence). The CDR3 is made up of 15 amino acids. This CDR3 reads CASSVERSSYNEQFF. CDR3 DNA sequence: TGTGCCAGTAGTGTAGAGAGAAGCTCCTACAATGAGCAGTTCTTC. The full variable domain, in which reference TRBV19 and TRBJ2-1 provide the parts outside the CDR3, is DGGITQSPKYLFRKEGQNVTLSCEQNLNHDAMYWYRQDPGQGLRLIYYSQIVNDFQKGDIAEGYSVSREKKESFPLTVTSAQKNPTAFYLCASSVERSSYNEQFFGPGTRLTVL.

V usage is TRBV5-1 and J usage is TRBJ1-4, with 7 bases that match TRBD1. V gave up 3 bases and J gave up 5 bases; unmatched junction bases: 13. The CDR3 is 17 residues long. CDR1 is SGHRS and CDR2 is YFSETQ in the germline V gene. CDR3 region: CASSSGTAKRVNEKLFF. CDR3 nucleotides: TGCGCCAGCAGCTCCGGGACAGCTAAGAGGGTAAATGAAAAACTGTTTTTT.

This clone was recorded a few times. This chain uses TRBV14 with TRBJ2-7; 8 bases fit TRBD1. J lost 1 base, V lost 3 bases, and 5 bases had no gene match. The CDR3 runs 15 residues. Looked up from germline, CDR1 is SGHDN and CDR2 is FVKESK. CDR3 region: CASSHGQGLSYEQYF. The CDR3 nucleotides read TGTGCCAGCAGCCATGGACAGGGCCTATCCTACGAGCAGTACTTC.

This sequence joins TRBV27 and TRBJ1-5; D unclear. Germline CDR1 MNHEY, CDR2 SMNVEV (reference sequence). V was cut by 4 bases and J by 9 bases, with 28 bases left in between. The length of the CDR3 is 18 residues. Here the CDR3 reads CASSSLSYLARPGGPQHF. CDR3 nucleotide sequence: TGTGCCAGCAGTTCCTTATCATACCTTGCGCGGCCTGGAGGGCCCCAGCATTTT.

J is TRBJ1-3 and V is TRBV6-5; 7 bases fit TRBD1. The CDR3 length is 16 residues. The germline V gene has CDR1 MNHEY and CDR2 SVGAGI. Losses at the gene ends were 2 bases for V and 3 bases for J; bases not matched to a gene: 7. The CDR3 spells CASSYSAGGGGNTIYF. The CDR3 nucleotides read TGTGCCAGCAGTTACAGCGCAGGGGGTGGTGGAAACACCATATATTTT.

The count of this clone is one. The V and J genes are TRBV4-2 and TRBJ2-1, with a possible D match to TRBD2 (6 bases). Deletions cut 3 bases from V and 8 bases from J, with 23 bases between. The CDR3 covers 17 residues. The V gene's germline CDR1 is LGHNA and CDR2 YNFKEQ. In DNA form, the CDR3 reads TGTGCCAGCAGCCATCCTTCGCAGGGAGGAATTTACGATGAGCAGTTCTTC. Translation: CASSHPSQGGIYDEQFF.